Following are 9 T cell receptor beta chains from one sample sequenced in a study of cytomegalovirus exposure and HLA in healthy donors. PCR was performed using 60 Vbeta and 13 Jbeta primers. Profiled with immunoSEQ multiplex PCR; TCRdb holds only in-frame clones, not every one. The table includes 99,000 or so clones, roughly 79% detected once. Sequenced input: PBMCs. Receptor source: a male donor in good health and CMV-seronegative.

The chain employs TRBV15 and TRBJ2-3; 7 bases align to TRBD2. The CDR3 extends over 17 amino acids. Germline V gene data show CDR1 as LNHNV and CDR2 as YYDKDF (reference sequence). V shed 5 bases and J 0 bases; nucleotides not matched to a gene: 11. The CDR3 here is CATSGSWEGTSTDTQYF. For the CDR3, the DNA is TGTGCCACCAGCGGTTCATGGGAGGGCACTAGCACAGATACGCAGTATTTT.

The rearrangement uses TRBV5-1 and TRBJ2-5; 13 bases are shared with TRBD2. The CDR3 runs to 16 residues. The trim removed 0 bases at V and 3 bases at J, leaving 2 bases unmatched. Germline CDR1 is SGHRS and CDR2 is YFSETQ. The CDR3 sequence is CASSLGGTSGEETQYF. As DNA, the CDR3 is TGCGCCAGCAGCTTGGGGGGGACTAGCGGGGAAGAGACCCAGTACTTC. Full variable domain (rest looked up from reference TRBV5-1 and TRBJ2-5): KAGVTQTPRYLIKTRGQQVTLSCSPISGHRSVSWYQQTPGQGLQFLFEYFSETQRNKGNFPGRFSGRQFSNSRSEMNVSTLELGDSALYLCASSLGGTSGEETQYFGPGTRLLVL.

The gene calls are TRBV19 and TRBJ1-1; D remains unclear. The V and J ends lost 7 bases and 0 bases respectively, with 9 bases between them. The CDR3 sequence is 13 residues long. Germline V gene sequence: CDR1 LNHDA, CDR2 SQIVND (reference sequence). The CDR3 DNA reads TGTGCCAGTAAAGCCAACTTGAACACTGAAGCTTTCTTT. Translated, it gives CASKANLNTEAFF.

This clone appeared a single time. This chain joins TRBV25-1 and TRBJ1-2, with 7 bases aligning to TRBD1. Germline CDR1 MGHDK, CDR2 SYGVNS. This CDR3 region has 15 residues. The ends lost 3 bases at V and 2 bases at J; junction bases unmatched: 6. CDR3 protein: CASSDIKQGNYGYTF. CDR3 nucleotide sequence: TGTGCCAGCAGTGACATTAAACAGGGGAACTATGGCTACACCTTC.

This chain connects TRBV7-3 to TRBJ2-7, with 7 positions matching TRBD1. Germline CDR1 is SGHTA and CDR2 is FQGTGA. V gave up 5 bases and J gave up 3 bases; unmatched junction bases: 10. The CDR3 covers 15 residues. The CDR3 loop is CASSPGLGQLYEQYF. The CDR3 DNA reads as TGTGCCAGCAGCCCGGGCCTGGGACAGCTCTACGAGCAGTACTTC.

V and J are TRBV29-1 and TRBJ2-7; a weak D match, TRBD2 (6 bases). The CDR3 is 11 residues long. Germline V gene data show CDR1 as SQVTM and CDR2 as ANQGSEA. V lost 6 bases to trimming and J lost 1 base, with 7 bases between them. As DNA, the CDR3 is TGCAGCGTGGGAGGATCCTACGAGCAGTACTTC. Translated: CSVGGSYEQYF.

In this sample, this clone turned up a few times. The chain combines TRBV10-3 with TRBJ1-1; 7 bases agree with TRBD1. From germline, CDR1 is ENHRY and CDR2 SYGVKD. The length of the CDR3 is 16 residues. The junction had 11 bases not matched to a gene; V was cut back by 4 bases and J by 3 bases. The CDR3: CAISGPKTGRDTEAFF. CDR3 in DNA: TGTGCCATCAGTGGACCCAAGACAGGGCGGGACACTGAAGCTTTCTTT.

This clone turned up a few times. The chain couples TRBV6-5 to TRBJ2-7; 9 bases match TRBD1. This CDR3 has 15 residues. V lost 0 bases and J lost 4; bases outside the gene matches: 4. From germline, CDR1 is MNHEY and CDR2 SVGAGI. CDR3 region: CASSYSTGGGYEQYF. The CDR3 nucleotides are TGTGCCAGCAGTTACTCTACAGGGGGCGGTTACGAGCAGTACTTC.

V is TRBV4-1 and J is TRBJ2-3; 7 bases align to TRBD2. Per the germline V gene, CDR1 is MGHRA and CDR2 is YSYEKL. V lost 1 base and J lost 1; bases outside the gene matches: 2. The CDR3 has 15 amino acids. The CDR3 region has the DNA TGCGCCAGCAGCCAAGCGGGGGGTGGCACAGATACGCAGTATTTT. Residues: CASSQAGGGTDTQYF.